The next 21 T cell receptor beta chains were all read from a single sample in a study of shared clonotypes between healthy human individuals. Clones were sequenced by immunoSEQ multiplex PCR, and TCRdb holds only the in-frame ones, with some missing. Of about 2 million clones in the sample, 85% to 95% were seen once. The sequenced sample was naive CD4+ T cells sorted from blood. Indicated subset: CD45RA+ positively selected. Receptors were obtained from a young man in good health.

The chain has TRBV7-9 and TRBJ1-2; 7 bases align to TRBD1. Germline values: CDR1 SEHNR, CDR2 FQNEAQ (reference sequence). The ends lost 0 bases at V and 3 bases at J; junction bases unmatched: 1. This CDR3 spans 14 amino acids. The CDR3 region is CASSLAGQYYGYTF. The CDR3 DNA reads TGTGCCAGCAGCTTAGCGGGACAGTACTATGGCTACACCTTC.

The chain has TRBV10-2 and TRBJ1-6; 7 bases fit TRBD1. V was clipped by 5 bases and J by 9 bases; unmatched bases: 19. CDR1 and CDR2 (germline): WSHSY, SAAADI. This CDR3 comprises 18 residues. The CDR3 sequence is CASSLISGGPGFGSPLHF. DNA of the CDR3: TGCGCCAGCAGTTTAATATCAGGGGGGCCCGGGTTCGGTTCACCCCTCCACTTT.

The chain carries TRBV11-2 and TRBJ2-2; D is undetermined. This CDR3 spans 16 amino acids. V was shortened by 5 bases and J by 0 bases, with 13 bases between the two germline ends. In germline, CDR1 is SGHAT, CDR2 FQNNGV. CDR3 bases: TGTGCCAGCAGCCGTCTGGTCATGACGAACACCGGGGAGCTGTTTTTT. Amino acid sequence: CASSRLVMTNTGELFF.

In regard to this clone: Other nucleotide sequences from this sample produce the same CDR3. CDR3: CASSGQGFGYTF. CDR3 nucleotides: TGTGCCAGCAGTGGACAGGGCTTTGGCTACACCTTC. The chain couples TRBV2 to TRBJ1-2; 7 bases line up with TRBD1. V dropped 4 bases and J dropped 7; count of bases not matched to a gene: 3. Germline CDR1 and CDR2: SNHLY and FYNNEI. The CDR3 spans 12 residues.

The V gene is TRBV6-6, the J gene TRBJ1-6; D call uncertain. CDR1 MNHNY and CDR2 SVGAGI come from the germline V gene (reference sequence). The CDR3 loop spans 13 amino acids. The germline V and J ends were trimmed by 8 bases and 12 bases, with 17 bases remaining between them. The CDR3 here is CASGLDGQVPLHF. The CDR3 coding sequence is TGTGCCAGCGGGCTCGACGGCCAAGTACCCCTCCACTTT.

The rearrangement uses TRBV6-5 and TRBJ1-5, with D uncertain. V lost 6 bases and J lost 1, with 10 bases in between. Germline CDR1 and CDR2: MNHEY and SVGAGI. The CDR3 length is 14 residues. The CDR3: CASSRMRSNQPQHF. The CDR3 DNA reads TGTGCCAGCAGCCGCATGAGGAGCAATCAGCCCCAGCATTTT.

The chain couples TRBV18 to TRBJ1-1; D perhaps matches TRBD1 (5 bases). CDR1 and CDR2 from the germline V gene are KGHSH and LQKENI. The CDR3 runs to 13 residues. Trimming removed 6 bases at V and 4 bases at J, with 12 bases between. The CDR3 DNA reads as TGTGCCAGCTCCCAGGACGGGGGCACTGAAGCTTTCTTT. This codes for CASSQDGGTEAFF.

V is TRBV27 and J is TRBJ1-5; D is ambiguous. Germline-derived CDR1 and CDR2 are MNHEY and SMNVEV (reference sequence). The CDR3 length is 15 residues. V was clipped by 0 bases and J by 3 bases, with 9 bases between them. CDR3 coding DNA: TGTGCCAGCAGTTTATCATGGGGTTTCAATCAGCCCCAGCATTTT. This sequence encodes CASSLSWGFNQPQHF.

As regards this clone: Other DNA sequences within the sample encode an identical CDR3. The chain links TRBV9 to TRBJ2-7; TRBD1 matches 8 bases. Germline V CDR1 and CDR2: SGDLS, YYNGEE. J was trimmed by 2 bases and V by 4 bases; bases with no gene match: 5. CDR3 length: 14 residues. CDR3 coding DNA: TGTGCCAGCAGCCCCGGACAGGGCCCCTACGAGCAGTACTTC. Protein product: CASSPGQGPYEQYF.

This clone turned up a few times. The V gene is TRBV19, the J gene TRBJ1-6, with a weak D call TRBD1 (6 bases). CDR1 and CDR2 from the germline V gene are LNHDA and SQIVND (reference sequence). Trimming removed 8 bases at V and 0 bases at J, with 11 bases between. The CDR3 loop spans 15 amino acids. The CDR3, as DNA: TGTGCCAGTCAAACAGGGAGCTCCTATAATTCACCCCTCCACTTT. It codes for CASQTGSSYNSPLHF.

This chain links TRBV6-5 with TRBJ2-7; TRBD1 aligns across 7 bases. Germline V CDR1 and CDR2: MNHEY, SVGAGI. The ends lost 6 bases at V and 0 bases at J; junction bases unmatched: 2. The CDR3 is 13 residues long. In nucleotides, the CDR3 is TGTGCCAGCAGCTGGGACAGCTCCTACGAGCAGTACTTC. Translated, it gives CASSWDSSYEQYF.

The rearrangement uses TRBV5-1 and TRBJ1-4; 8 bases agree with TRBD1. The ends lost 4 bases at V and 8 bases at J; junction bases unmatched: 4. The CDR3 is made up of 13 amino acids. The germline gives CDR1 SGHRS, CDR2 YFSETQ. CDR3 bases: TGCGCCAGCAGCAACCGGGACAGGGAAAAACTGTTTTTT. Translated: CASSNRDREKLFF.

The CDR3 DNA sequence: TGTGCCAGCAGCCTCGGGACTAGCGGAGACCTCAACACCGGGGAGCTGTTTTTT. Its protein product is CASSLGTSGDLNTGELFF. The chain joins TRBV11-3 to TRBJ2-2, with 11 bases matching TRBD2. CDR3 length equals 18 residues. Germline values: CDR1 SGHNT, CDR2 YENEEA. Trimming at V came to 5 bases and at J to 2 bases, leaving 10 bases not matched to a gene.

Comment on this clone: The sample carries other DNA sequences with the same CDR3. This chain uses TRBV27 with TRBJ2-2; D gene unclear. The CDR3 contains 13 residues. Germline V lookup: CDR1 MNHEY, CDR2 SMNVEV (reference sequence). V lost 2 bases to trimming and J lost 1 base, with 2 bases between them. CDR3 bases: TGTGCCAGCAGTTTAGGGAACACCGGGGAGCTGTTTTTT. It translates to CASSLGNTGELFF.

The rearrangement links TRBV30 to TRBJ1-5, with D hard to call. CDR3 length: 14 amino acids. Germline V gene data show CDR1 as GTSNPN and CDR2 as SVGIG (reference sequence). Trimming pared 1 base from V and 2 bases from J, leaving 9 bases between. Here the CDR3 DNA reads TGTGCCTGGAGTGATGGGCTCGGCAATCAGCCCCAGCATTTT. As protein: CAWSDGLGNQPQHF.

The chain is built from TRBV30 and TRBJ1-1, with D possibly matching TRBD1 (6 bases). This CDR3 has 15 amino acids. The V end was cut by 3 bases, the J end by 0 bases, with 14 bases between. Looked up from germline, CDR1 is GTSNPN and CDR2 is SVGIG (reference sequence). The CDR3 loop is CAWRGTTRMNTEAFF. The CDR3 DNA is TGTGCCTGGAGGGGGACAACAAGAATGAACACTGAAGCTTTCTTT. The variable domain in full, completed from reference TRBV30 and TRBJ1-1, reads SQTIHQWPATLVQPVGSPLSLECTVEGTSNPNLYWYRQAAGRGLQLLFYSVGIGQISSEVPQNLSASRPQDRQFILSSKKLLLSDSGFYLCAWRGTTRMNTEAFFGQGTRLTVV.

CDR3 residues: CASSVRGTSGEQYF. DNA of the CDR3: TGTGCCAGTAGTGTCAGGGGTACAAGTGGCGAGCAGTACTTC. The V call is TRBV19, the J call TRBJ2-7, with D possibly matching TRBD1 (6 bases). Trimming stripped 5 bases from V and 6 bases from J, with 17 bases between. CDR1 LNHDA and CDR2 SQIVND come from the germline V gene (reference sequence). The CDR3 covers 14 residues. Full variable domain (outside the CDR3, taken from reference TRBV19 and TRBJ2-7): DGGITQSPKYLFRKEGQNVTLSCEQNLNHDAMYWYRQDPGQGLRLIYYSQIVNDFQKGDIAEGYSVSREKKESFPLTVTSAQKNPTAFYLCASSVRGTSGEQYFGPGTRLTVT.

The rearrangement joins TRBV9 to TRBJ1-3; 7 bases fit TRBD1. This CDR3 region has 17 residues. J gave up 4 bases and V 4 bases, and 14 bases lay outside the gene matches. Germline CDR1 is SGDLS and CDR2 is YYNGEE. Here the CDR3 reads CASSPRDSKRAGNTIYF. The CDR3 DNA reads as TGTGCCAGCAGCCCAAGGGACAGTAAACGGGCCGGAAACACCATATATTTT.

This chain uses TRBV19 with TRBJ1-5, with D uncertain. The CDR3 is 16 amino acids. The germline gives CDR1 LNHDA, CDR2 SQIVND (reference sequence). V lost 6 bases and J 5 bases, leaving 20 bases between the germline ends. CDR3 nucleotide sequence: TGTGCCAGTAGAACTGACGGATGGAACGGGGATCAGCCCCAGCATTTT. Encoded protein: CASRTDGWNGDQPQHF. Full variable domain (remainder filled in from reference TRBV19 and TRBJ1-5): DGGITQSPKYLFRKEGQNVTLSCEQNLNHDAMYWYRQDPGQGLRLIYYSQIVNDFQKGDIAEGYSVSREKKESFPLTVTSAQKNPTAFYLCASRTDGWNGDQPQHFGDGTRLSIL.

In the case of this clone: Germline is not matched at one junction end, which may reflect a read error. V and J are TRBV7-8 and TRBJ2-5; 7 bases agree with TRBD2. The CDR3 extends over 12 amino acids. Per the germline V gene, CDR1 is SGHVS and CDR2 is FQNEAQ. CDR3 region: CASSLESSGRHF. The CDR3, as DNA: TGTGCCAGCAGCTTAGAAAGTAGCGGGCGTCACTTC.

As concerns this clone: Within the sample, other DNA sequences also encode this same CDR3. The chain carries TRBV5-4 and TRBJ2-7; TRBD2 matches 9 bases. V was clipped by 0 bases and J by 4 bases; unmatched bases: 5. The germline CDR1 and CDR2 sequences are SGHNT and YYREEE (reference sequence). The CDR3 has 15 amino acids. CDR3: CASSLELAGLYEQYF. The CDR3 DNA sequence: TGTGCCAGCAGCTTGGAGCTAGCGGGATTATACGAGCAGTACTTC.